These T cell receptor beta chains were read from a single sample in a study of blood T cells in healthy people across ages. TCRdb reanalysed the 5' RACE reads using MiXCR and keeps one entry per CDR3 protein. The sample lists 800,000 to 1,300,000 distinct CDR3 sequences; approximately 25% were seen once. Another study also made use of these data, one on T cells of mothers and their children.

The sequenced material came from blood. These receptors were obtained from a girl aged 2-15 years in good health. Each CDR3 is given with its conserved first and last residue. D genes are given only for firm matches. Clone size, where shown, is once, few, many, or a class for clones that have expanded.

clone size,V gene,J gene,D gene,CDR3 DNA,CDR3 protein
.,TRBV10-2,TRBJ2-7,.,TGCGCCAGCGGGGAGGAGGGGGCGAGGTACGAGCAGTACTTC,CASGEEGARYEQYF
.,TRBV29-1,TRBJ1-4,.,TGCAGCGCCGGAGAGCCGTCAACTAATGAAAAACTGTTTTTT,CSAGEPSTNEKLFF
many,TRBV3-1,TRBJ1-2,.,TGTGCCAGCAGCCGATCTTATGGCTACACCTTC,CASSRSYGYTF
few,TRBV6-5,TRBJ2-7,TRBD2,TGTGCCAGCAGCCCCTTAGCGGGGGAGATTCTTTGGCAGTACTTC,CASSPLAGEILWQYF
few,TRBV24-1,TRBJ1-2,.,TGTGCCACCAGTGATTTCCCGGGGTATGGCTACACCTTC,CATSDFPGYGYTF
.,TRBV7-3,TRBJ1-6,.,TGTGCCAGCAGCTCAAGTGGCCGGGACCCCCTCCACTTT,CASSSSGRDPLHF
.,TRBV28,TRBJ1-2,.,TGTGCCAGCAGTACCAACAGGGATCGTGGCTACACCTTC,CASSTNRDRGYTF
.,TRBV4-1,TRBJ1-6,TRBD1,TGCGCCAGCAGCCAAGTTGAGACAGGGTGGGGATCACCCCTCCACTTT,CASSQVETGWGSPLHF
few,TRBV14,TRBJ2-7,.,TGTGCCAGCAGCCAACTGTCAGGGAACGAGCAGTACTTC,CASSQLSGNEQYF
.,TRBV5-1,TRBJ2-5,TRBD2,TGCGCCAGCAGCTTGGGGACGCGGGGGGCAGAGACCCAGTACTTC,CASSLGTRGAETQYF
.,TRBV7-2,TRBJ1-2,.,TGTGCCAGCAGCTTAGTAGTAGCTTCAGGGGTAGATGGCTACACCTTC,CASSLVVASGVDGYTF
few,TRBV4-3,TRBJ2-1,TRBD2,TGCGCCAGCAGCCAAGGACTAGCGGTGGATTTTACCTACAATGAGCAGTTCTTC,CASSQGLAVDFTYNEQFF
.,TRBV20-1,TRBJ2-7,.,TGCAGCGCTTCCCCGGGACATTCCCCTCGGGAGCAGTACTTC,CSASPGHSPREQYF
few,TRBV12-3/TRBV12-4,TRBJ2-5,.,TGTGCCAGCAGTTTTTCTTTGGAGACCCAGTACTTC,CASSFSLETQYF
.,TRBV9,TRBJ2-1,.,TGTGCCAGCAGCGTAGTGTCGGGGGACTCCGATGAGCAGTTCTTC,CASSVVSGDSDEQFF
few,TRBV29-1,TRBJ2-2,.,TGCAGCGTTGCCAGGGCGAACACCGGGGAGCTGTTTTTT,CSVARANTGELFF
.,TRBV2,TRBJ2-1,.,TGTGCCAGCAGTGGAAAGGGCGCCGAAATCAAAAGGAGGAATGAGCAGTGCTTC,CASSGKGAEIKRRNEQCF
once,TRBV6-1,TRBJ2-1,.,TGTGCCAGCAGGTATTCTGGGACAAGCTCCTACAATGAGCAGTTCTTC,CASRYSGTSSYNEQFF
few,TRBV20-1,TRBJ2-3,.,TGCAGTGCTAGAGAAGGGAAAGATACGCAGTATTTT,CSAREGKDTQYF
.,TRBV11-2,TRBJ2-7,.,TGTGCCAGCAGCACCGCCCGGGAGAACCACGAGCAGTACTTC,CASSTARENHEQYF
.,TRBV28,TRBJ2-5,.,TGTGCCAGCAAGAGCGGCGTGAGAGAGACCCAGTACTTC,CASKSGVRETQYF
few,TRBV4-2,TRBJ2-1,TRBD2,TGTGCCAGCAGCCTAGCGGGGGGGCCTGGGGAGCAGTTCTTC,CASSLAGGPGEQFF
.,TRBV28,TRBJ2-6,TRBD1,TGTGCCAGCAGTTCGTATGGGAAGGGGGCGGGCCTCTCTGGGGCCAACGTCCTGACTTTC,CASSSYGKGAGLSGANVLTF
.,TRBV4-3,TRBJ1-1,.,TGCGCCAGCAGCCAAGAATTGCCAGGGAAATTGAACACTGAAGCTTTCTTT,CASSQELPGKLNTEAFF
.,TRBV20-1,TRBJ2-5,TRBD2,TGCAGTGCTAGCAGCGGGAGGGCGGGGGAGACCCAGTACTTC,CSASSGRAGETQYF
.,TRBV6-1,TRBJ2-3,TRBD2,TGTGCCAGCAGAAAAGCGGGAGGGGAACAAAGCACAGATACGCAGTATTTT,CASRKAGGEQSTDTQYF
few,TRBV10-3,TRBJ2-3,.,TGTGCCATCAGTGTCATAAACGGGGTGAGCACAGATACGCAGTATTTT,CAISVINGVSTDTQYF
.,TRBV5-1,TRBJ2-3,.,TGCGCCAGCAGCCTACCCGGGAGCGGCAACACAGATACGCAGTATTTT,CASSLPGSGNTDTQYF
few,TRBV5-1,TRBJ2-5,.,TGCGCCAGCAGCTCCTCCGGGGTAACCGATGAGACCCAGTACTTC,CASSSSGVTDETQYF
.,TRBV4-1,TRBJ2-3,TRBD2,TGCGCCAGCAGCTCACAAAGCGGGGGACACACAGATACGCAGTATTTT,CASSSQSGGHTDTQYF
.,TRBV20-1,TRBJ2-3,TRBD1,TGCAGTGCAAGAGGGGGCGTAGATACGCAGTATTTT,CSARGGVDTQYF
few,TRBV11-2,TRBJ2-1,TRBD1,TGTGCCAGCACGACAGGGGCTGTAGCGGCTAGCTCCTACAATGAGCAGTTCTTC,CASTTGAVAASSYNEQFF
many,TRBV5-1,TRBJ2-7,.,TGCGCCAGCAGCTTGACAACTGGATCCTACGAGCAGTACTTC,CASSLTTGSYEQYF
few,TRBV4-1,TRBJ2-3,TRBD2,TGCGCCAGCAGCCAAGTGGGAGCGGGAGTGGTAGATACGCAGTATTTT,CASSQVGAGVVDTQYF
few,TRBV29-1,TRBJ2-7,TRBD1,TGCAGCGCTGGAACTCGACAGGGCAGCGACGAGCAGTACTTC,CSAGTRQGSDEQYF
few,TRBV6-1,TRBJ2-3,.,TGTGCCAGCAGTGAACGCCCAGGGAATTCCTTTAGCACAGATACGCAGTATTTT,CASSERPGNSFSTDTQYF
.,TRBV19,TRBJ2-5,.,TGTGCCAGTAGTATATTTGGCGGGGTGCCCCAAGAGACCCAGTACTTC,CASSIFGGVPQETQYF
few,TRBV24-1,TRBJ2-5,.,TGTGCCACCAGTGACCCGACCGAGGGGGGACCGCAAGAGACCCAGTACTTC,CATSDPTEGGPQETQYF
.,TRBV28,TRBJ2-2,TRBD2,TGTGCCAGCGGGCCCAACTCTAGCGGGGAGTTCACCGGGGAGCTGTTTTTT,CASGPNSSGEFTGELFF
.,TRBV10-3,TRBJ2-7,.,TGTGCCGTAAAGGGTGAGGGGACCCACGAGCAGTACTTC,CAVKGEGTHEQYF
few,TRBV24-1,TRBJ1-2,TRBD1,TGTGCCACCAGTGACTCCACAGGGGTGTGGGGCTACACCTTC,CATSDSTGVWGYTF
.,TRBV29-1,TRBJ2-5,.,TGCAGCGTTGAGTCGAAGGGGAGTCGAGAGACCCAGTACTTC,CSVESKGSRETQYF
few,TRBV6-2/TRBV6-3,TRBJ2-2,.,TGTGCCACGTCCCGGGACGCCCCGGCCGGGGAGCTGTTTTTT,CATSRDAPAGELFF
.,TRBV29-1,TRBJ2-7,.,TGCAGCGTTCAGAGTCAGTCCTACGAGCAGTACTTC,CSVQSQSYEQYF
few,TRBV12-3/TRBV12-4,TRBJ2-3,TRBD1,TGTGCCAGCAGCCCAAGCCGGGACAGGGATGTTGCAGATACGCAGTATTTT,CASSPSRDRDVADTQYF
.,TRBV6-5,TRBJ2-3,TRBD2,TGTGCCAGCACCAACCTGGGGGGGAGCACAGATACGCAGTATTTT,CASTNLGGSTDTQYF
few,TRBV29-1,TRBJ2-1,TRBD1,TGCAGCGTTGCAGGGGGCGGTGAGCAGTTCTTC,CSVAGGGEQFF
many,TRBV20-1,TRBJ2-1,TRBD2,TGCAGTGCTAGTCTAGGGCGGGAGTTCTTGTATGAGCAGTTCTTC,CSASLGREFLYEQFF
.,TRBV6-2/TRBV6-3,TRBJ2-3,.,TGTGCCAGCAGTTCGGGCGCGAAGCGGGGCACAGATACGCAGTATTTT,CASSSGAKRGTDTQYF
few,TRBV15,TRBJ2-7,TRBD2,TGTGCCACCAGTATTCACGAGCCGGGACTAGCGGGAGAGTGGGGTACGTACGAGCAGTACTTC,CATSIHEPGLAGEWGTYEQYF